This TCR beta chain is drawn from a study of blood T cell repertoires in COVID-19. About the research overall: Samples of COVID-19 (acute and convalescent) were obtained from the United States, Italy and Spain.

In the original processing: Nucleated cell counts were estimated from reference gene primer amplification. Profiling relied on immunoSEQ multiplex PCR, and the TCRdb table lists in-frame clones only, not all of them. V and J calls and clone size are as listed in that table; D and trimming were resolved from the DNA. This table holds tens of thousands of clones, 87% found once. Trimming left V 5 bases short and J 2 bases short, with 13 bases between. This CDR3 region has 14 residues. Germline-derived CDR1 and CDR2 are MNHEY and SVGAGI. The origin of this receptor is a man in his forties or fifties with COVID-19, enrolled during active disease. Material: peripheral blood. The J gene is TRBJ2-7, the V gene TRBV6-5; a possible D gene is TRBD1 (6 bases). In nucleotides, the CDR3 is TGTGCCAGCAGTCCTGTGACAGGTGCCTACGAGCAGTACTTC. Protein: CASSPVTGAYEQYF.